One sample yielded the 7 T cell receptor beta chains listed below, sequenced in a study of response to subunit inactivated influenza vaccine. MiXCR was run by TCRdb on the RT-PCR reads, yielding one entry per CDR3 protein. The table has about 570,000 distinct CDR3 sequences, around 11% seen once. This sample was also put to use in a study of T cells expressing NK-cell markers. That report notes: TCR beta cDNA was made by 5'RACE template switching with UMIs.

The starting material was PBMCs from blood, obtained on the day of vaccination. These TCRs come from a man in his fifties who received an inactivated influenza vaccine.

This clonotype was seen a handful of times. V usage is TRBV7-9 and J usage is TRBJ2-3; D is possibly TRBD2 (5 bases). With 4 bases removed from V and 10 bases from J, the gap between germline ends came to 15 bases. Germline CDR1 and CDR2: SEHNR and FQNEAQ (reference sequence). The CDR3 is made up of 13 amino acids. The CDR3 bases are TGTGCCAGCAGCTCAATAGGGCGGGCCCCGCAGTATTTT. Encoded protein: CASSSIGRAPQYF.

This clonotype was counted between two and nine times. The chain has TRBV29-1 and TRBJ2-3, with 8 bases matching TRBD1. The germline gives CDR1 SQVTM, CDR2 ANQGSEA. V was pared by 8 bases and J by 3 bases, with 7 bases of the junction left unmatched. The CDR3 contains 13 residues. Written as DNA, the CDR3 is TGCAGCCCGGGGGACAGGTGTACAGATACGCAGTATTTT. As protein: CSPGDRCTDTQYF.

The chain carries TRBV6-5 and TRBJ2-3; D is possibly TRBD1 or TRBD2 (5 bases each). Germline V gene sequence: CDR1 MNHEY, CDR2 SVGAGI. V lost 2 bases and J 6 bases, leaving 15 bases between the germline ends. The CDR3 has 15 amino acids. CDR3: CASSYRGPSMDTQYF. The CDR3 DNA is TGTGCCAGCAGTTACCGGGGCCCTTCAATGGATACGCAGTATTTT.

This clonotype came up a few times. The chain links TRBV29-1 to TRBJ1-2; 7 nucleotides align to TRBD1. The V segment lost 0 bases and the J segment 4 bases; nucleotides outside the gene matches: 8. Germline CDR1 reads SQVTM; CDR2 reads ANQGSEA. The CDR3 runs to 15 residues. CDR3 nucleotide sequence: TGCAGCGTTGAAGACCAACAGGGGATGAGCTATGGCTACACCTTC. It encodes CSVEDQQGMSYGYTF.

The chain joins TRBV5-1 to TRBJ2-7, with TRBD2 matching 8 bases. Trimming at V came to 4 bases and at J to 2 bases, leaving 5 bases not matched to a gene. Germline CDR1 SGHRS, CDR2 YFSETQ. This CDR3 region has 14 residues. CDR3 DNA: TGCGCCAGCAGCGCTAGCGGGCCACCCTACGAGCAGTACTTC. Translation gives CASSASGPPYEQYF.

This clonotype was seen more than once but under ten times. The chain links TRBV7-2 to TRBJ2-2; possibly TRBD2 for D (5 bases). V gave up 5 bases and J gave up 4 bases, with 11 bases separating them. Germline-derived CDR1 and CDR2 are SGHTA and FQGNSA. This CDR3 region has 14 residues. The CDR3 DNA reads TGTGCCAGCAGCGTTGGAGGCTTCACCGGGGAGCTGTTTTTT. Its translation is CASSVGGFTGELFF.

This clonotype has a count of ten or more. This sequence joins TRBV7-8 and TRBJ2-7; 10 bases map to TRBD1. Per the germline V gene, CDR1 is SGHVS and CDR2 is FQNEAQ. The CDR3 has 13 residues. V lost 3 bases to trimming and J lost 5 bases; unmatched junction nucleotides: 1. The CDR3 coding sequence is TGTGCCAGCAGCTTGACAGGGGGCGACGAGCAGTACTTC. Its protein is CASSLTGGDEQYF.